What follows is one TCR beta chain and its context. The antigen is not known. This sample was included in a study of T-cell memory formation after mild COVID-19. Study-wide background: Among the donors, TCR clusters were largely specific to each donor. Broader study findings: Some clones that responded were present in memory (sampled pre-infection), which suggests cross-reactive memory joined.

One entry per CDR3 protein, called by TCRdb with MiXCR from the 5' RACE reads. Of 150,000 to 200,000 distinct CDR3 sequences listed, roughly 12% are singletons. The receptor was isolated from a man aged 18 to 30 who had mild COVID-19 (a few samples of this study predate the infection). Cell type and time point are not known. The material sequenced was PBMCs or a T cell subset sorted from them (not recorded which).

The CDR3 sequence is CASSLVLGTNEAFF. The CDR3 bases are TGCGCCAGCAGCTTAGTTTTAGGGACGAATGAAGCTTTCTTT. The chain recombines TRBV5-1 with TRBJ1-1, with D perhaps matching TRBD1 (5 bases). CDR3 length: 14 residues. Trimming removed 2 bases at V and 7 bases at J, with 15 bases between. CDR1 is SGHRS, CDR2 YFSETQ, per germline.